This TCR beta chain was profiled in a study of blood T cell repertoires in COVID-19. Study summary: There were acute and convalescent COVID-19 samples, and they came from the United States, Italy and Spain. From T cells, B-cell-depleted T cells, or PBMCs came the material, which was cDNA or gDNA.

J gave up 8 bases and V 10 bases, and 8 bases lay outside the gene matches. Germline assignment: CDR1 WNHNN and CDR2 SYGVQD (reference sequence). This CDR3 region has 12 residues. Authors' analysis steps: Amplification of reference gene primers provided the estimated nucleated cell counts. The data were produced by immunoSEQ multiplex PCR, yet TCRdb's version contains in-frame clones alone and is incomplete. That table furnishes V, J and clone size, whereas the DNA furnished D and trimming. The sample contains 110,000 or so clones, roughly 85% of which appear only once. The specimen sequenced was peripheral blood. The chain couples TRBV10-1 to TRBJ2-1; 7 bases are a match to TRBD2. The TCR sequence derives from a human donor in a cohort sampled during active COVID-19. The CDR3 loop reads CAIQSSGDEQFF. The CDR3 DNA reads TGCGCCATCCAGTCCAGCGGGGATGAGCAGTTCTTC.